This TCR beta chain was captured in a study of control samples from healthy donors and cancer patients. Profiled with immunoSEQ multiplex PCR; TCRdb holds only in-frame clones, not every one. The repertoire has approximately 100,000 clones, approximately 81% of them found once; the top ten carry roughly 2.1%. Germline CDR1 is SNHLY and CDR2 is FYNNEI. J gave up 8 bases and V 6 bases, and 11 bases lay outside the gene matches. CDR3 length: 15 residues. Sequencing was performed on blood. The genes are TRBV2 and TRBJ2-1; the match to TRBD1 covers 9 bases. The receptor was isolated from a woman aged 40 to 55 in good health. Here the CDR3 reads CASRETGGGYDEQFF. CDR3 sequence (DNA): TGTGCCAGCAGGGAAACAGGGGGCGGATACGATGAGCAGTTCTTC.